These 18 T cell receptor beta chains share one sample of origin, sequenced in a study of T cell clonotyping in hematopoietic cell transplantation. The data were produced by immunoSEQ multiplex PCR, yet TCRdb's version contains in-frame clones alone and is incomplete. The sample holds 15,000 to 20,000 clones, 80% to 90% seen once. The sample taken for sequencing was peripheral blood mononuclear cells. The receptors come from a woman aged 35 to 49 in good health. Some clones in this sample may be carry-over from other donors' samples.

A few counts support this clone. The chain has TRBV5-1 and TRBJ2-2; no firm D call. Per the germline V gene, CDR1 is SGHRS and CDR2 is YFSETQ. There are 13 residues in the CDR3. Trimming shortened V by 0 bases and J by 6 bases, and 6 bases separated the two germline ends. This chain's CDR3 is CASSLDGPGELFF. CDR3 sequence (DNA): TGCGCCAGCAGCTTGGACGGGCCCGGGGAGCTGTTTTTT.

CDR3 nucleotide sequence: TGTGCCAGCAGCCAACAGGCGGGCCTGAGCACCGGGGAGCTGTTTTTT. This encodes CASSQQAGLSTGELFF. The chain employs TRBV7-9 and TRBJ2-2; D possibly matches TRBD1 or TRBD2 (5 bases each). CDR3 length: 16 residues. The V end lost 5 bases, the J end lost 4 bases, and 17 bases lay between the germline ends. Germline assignment: CDR1 SEHNR and CDR2 FQNEAQ (reference sequence).

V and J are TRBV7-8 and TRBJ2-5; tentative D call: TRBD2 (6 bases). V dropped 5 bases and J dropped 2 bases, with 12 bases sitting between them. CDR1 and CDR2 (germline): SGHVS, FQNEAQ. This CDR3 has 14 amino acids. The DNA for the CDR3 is TGTGCCAGCAGCCCGACGACTAGACAAGAGACCCAGTACTTC. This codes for CASSPTTRQETQYF.

Written as DNA, the CDR3 is TGTGCCAGCAGCGTAACTCGACAGCCTAACTATGGCTACACCTTC. This encodes CASSVTRQPNYGYTF. The chain links TRBV9 to TRBJ1-2; a weak D match, TRBD1 (5 bases). Trimming took 1 base from V and 0 from J, leaving 10 bases between them. This CDR3 contains 15 residues. CDR1 and CDR2 (germline): SGDLS, YYNGEE.

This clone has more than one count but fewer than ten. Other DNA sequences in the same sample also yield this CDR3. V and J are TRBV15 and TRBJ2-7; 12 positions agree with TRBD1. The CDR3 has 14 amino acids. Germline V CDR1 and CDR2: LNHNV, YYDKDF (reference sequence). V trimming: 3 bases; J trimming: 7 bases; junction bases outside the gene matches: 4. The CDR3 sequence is CATSRGQGAREQYF. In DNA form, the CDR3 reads TGTGCCACCAGCAGGGGACAGGGGGCGCGAGAGCAGTACTTC.

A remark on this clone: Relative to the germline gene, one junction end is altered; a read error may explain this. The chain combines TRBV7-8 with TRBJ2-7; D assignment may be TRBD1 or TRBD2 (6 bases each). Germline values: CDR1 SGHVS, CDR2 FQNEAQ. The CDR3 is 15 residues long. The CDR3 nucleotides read TGTGCCAGCACCTTAGTGGGGGGCGTATACTACGAGCAGTACTTC. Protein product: CASTLVGGVYYEQYF.

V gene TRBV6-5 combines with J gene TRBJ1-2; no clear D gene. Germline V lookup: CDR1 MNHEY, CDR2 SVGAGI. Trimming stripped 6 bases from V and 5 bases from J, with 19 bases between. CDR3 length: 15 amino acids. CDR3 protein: CASRLRKVSQYGYTF. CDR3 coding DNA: TGTGCCAGCAGGCTAAGGAAGGTGTCTCAGTATGGCTACACCTTC.

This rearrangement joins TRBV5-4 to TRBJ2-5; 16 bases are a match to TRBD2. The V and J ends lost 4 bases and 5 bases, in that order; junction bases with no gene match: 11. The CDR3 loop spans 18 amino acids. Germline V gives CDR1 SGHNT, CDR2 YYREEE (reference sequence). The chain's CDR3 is CASSRAGLAGGAGETQYF. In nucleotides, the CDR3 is TGTGCCAGCAGCCGCGCGGGACTAGCGGGAGGGGCGGGGGAGACCCAGTACTTC. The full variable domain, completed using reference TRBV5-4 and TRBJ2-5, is ETGVTQSPTHLIKTRGQQVTLRCSSQSGHNTVSWYQQALGQGPQFIFQYYREEENGRGNFPPRFSGLQFPNYSSELNVNALELDDSALYLCASSRAGLAGGAGETQYFGPGTRLLVL.

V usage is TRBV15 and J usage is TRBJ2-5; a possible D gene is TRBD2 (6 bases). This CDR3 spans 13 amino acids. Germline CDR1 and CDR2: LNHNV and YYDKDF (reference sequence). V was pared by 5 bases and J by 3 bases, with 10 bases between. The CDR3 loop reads CATSRRLEETQYF. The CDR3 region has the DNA TGTGCCACCAGCCGAAGACTAGAAGAGACCCAGTACTTC.

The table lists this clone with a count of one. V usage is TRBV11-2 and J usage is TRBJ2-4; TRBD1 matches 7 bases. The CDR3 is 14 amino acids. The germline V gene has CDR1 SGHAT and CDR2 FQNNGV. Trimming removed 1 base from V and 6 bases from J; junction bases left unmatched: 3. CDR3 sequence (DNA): TGTGCCAGCAGCTTAGTACAGGGGAGAAACATTCAGTACTTC. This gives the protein CASSLVQGRNIQYF.

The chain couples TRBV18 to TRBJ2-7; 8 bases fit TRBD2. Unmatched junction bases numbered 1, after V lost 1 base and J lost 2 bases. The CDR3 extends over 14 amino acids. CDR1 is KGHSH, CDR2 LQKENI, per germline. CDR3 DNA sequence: TGTGCCAGCTCACCACGTAGCGGGGCCTACGAGCAGTACTTC. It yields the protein CASSPRSGAYEQYF.

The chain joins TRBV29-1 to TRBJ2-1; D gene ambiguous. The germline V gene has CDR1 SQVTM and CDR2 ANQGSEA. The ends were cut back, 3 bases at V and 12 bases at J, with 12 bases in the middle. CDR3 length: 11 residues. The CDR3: CSVEFGPGQFF. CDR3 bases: TGCAGCGTTGAGTTCGGACCCGGGCAGTTCTTC.

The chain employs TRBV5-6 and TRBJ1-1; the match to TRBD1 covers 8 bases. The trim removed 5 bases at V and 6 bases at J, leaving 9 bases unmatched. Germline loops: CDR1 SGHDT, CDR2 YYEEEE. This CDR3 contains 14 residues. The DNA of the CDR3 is TGTGCCAGCAGGCGACAGGGGCCCAGGGCTGAAGCTTTCTTT. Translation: CASRRQGPRAEAFF. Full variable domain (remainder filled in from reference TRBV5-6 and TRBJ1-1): DAGVTQSPTHLIKTRGQQVTLRCSPKSGHDTVSWYQQALGQGPQFIFQYYEEEERQRGNFPDRFSGHQFPNYSSELNVNALLLGDSALYLCASRRQGPRAEAFFGQGTRLTVV.

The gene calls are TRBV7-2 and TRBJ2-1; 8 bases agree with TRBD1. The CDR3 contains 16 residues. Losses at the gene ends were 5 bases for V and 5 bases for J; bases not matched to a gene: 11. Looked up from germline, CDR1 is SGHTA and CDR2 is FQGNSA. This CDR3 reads CASSANGQGSDNEQFF. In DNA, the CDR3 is TGTGCCAGCAGCGCGAACGGACAGGGATCCGACAATGAGCAGTTCTTC.

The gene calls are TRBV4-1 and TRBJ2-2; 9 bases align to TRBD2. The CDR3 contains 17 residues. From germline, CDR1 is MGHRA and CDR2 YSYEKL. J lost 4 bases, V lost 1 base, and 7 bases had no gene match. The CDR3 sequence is CASSQGLAGVLTGELFF. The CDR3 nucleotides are TGCGCCAGCAGCCAAGGGTTAGCGGGAGTGCTCACCGGGGAGCTGTTTTTT.

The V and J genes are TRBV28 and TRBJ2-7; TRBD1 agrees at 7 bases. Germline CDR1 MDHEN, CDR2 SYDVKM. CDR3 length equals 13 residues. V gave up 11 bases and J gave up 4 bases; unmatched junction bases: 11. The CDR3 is CAASGTDPYEQYF. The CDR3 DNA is TGTGCCGCTTCCGGGACAGACCCTTACGAGCAGTACTTC.

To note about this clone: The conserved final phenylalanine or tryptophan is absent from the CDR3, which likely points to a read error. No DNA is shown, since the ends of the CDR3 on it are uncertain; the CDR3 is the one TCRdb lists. The CDR3: CAWSGWTVRT. The chain recombines TRBV30 with TRBJ1-2; TRBD1, the D gene given by the table, was not confirmed from the DNA. CDR1 GTSNPN and CDR2 SVGIG come from the germline V gene (reference sequence). The CDR3 sequence runs 10 residues, both termini included.

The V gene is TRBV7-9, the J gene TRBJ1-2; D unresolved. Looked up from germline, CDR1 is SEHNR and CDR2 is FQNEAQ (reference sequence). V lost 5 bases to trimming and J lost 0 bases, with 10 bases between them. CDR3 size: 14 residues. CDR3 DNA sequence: TGTGCCAGCAGCCCCGACACCGCTAACTATGGCTACACCTTC. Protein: CASSPDTANYGYTF.